This T cell receptor beta chain is drawn from a study of CD8 T cells in Susac syndrome. CDR1 and CDR2 (germline): LNHDA, SQIVND (reference sequence). V was pared by 5 bases and J by 3 bases, with 16 bases between. The CDR3 totals 15 residues. A quantity of 0.5 to 1 ug RNA underwent reverse transcription using random hexamers. TCRdb reprocessed the immunoSEQ multiplex PCR reads with MiXCR, giving one entry per CDR3 protein. This sample has about 130,000 distinct CDR3 sequences, with under 95% found just once. Study-wide points: The study recognized that its TCR sequencing and HLA analysis covered a relatively small number of individuals.

Worth noting for this clonotype: What it recognizes is unknown.

The source of this sequence is a human donor with multiple sclerosis. The chain couples TRBV19 to TRBJ1-1; D ambiguous. Sequenced material: CD8+ T cells from PBMCs. CDR3 sequence: CASSPLSPVDTEAFF. DNA for the CDR3: TGTGCCAGTAGTCCCTTGAGCCCAGTGGACACTGAAGCTTTCTTT. Full variable domain (missing parts from reference TRBV19 and TRBJ1-1): DGGITQSPKYLFRKEGQNVTLSCEQNLNHDAMYWYRQDPGQGLRLIYYSQIVNDFQKGDIAEGYSVSREKKESFPLTVTSAQKNPTAFYLCASSPLSPVDTEAFFGQGTRLTVV.